The next 19 T cell receptor beta chains were all read from a single sample in a study of PD-1 blockade in classical Hodgkin lymphoma. Each of the patients experienced relapse following autologous stem cell transplantation, and their brentuximab vedotin exposure differed. TCRdb's table, derived via immunoSEQ multiplex PCR, lists solely in-frame clones and lacks some. The table lists about 72,000 clones, approximately 94% of them singletons. This specimen was peripheral blood mononuclear cells (PBMCs), taken at baseline. The source of these receptors is a human donor with classical Hodgkin lymphoma.

The chain uses TRBV4-2 and TRBJ2-2, with D uncertain. CDR1 and CDR2 from the germline V gene are LGHNA and YNFKEQ. Trimming took 3 bases from V and 0 from J, leaving 14 bases between them. This CDR3 is 17 amino acids long. DNA for the CDR3: TGTGCCAGCAGCCACCGATGGGCAGAAGCGAACACCGGGGAGCTGTTTTTT. Protein product: CASSHRWAEANTGELFF.

This clone has just a few counts. The V and J genes are TRBV5-4 and TRBJ2-3, with D perhaps matching TRBD2 (6 bases). Germline CDR1 is SGHNT and CDR2 is YYREEE (reference sequence). The CDR3 runs to 14 residues. The germline V and J ends were trimmed by 4 bases and 3 bases, with 12 bases remaining between them. The CDR3 DNA is TGTGCCAGCAGCCCCAGGGACTGGACAGATACGCAGTATTTT. It specifies CASSPRDWTDTQYF. The variable domain in full, completed from reference TRBV5-4 and TRBJ2-3, reads ETGVTQSPTHLIKTRGQQVTLRCSSQSGHNTVSWYQQALGQGPQFIFQYYREEENGRGNFPPRFSGLQFPNYSSELNVNALELDDSALYLCASSPRDWTDTQYFGPGTRLTVL.

The genes are TRBV4-3 and TRBJ2-3, with TRBD2 identical over 14 bases. Germline V gene sequence: CDR1 LGHNA, CDR2 YSLEER. The ends lost 1 base at V and 4 bases at J; junction bases unmatched: 4. The CDR3 sequence is 17 residues long. In DNA form, the CDR3 reads TGCGCCAGCAGCCAAGGGACTAGCGGGAGGCAGTCAGATACGCAGTATTTT. The encoded protein is CASSQGTSGRQSDTQYF.

The rearrangement joins TRBV27 to TRBJ1-2, with 9 bases identical to TRBD1. Germline V lookup: CDR1 MNHEY, CDR2 SMNVEV (reference sequence). Trimming removed 5 bases from V and 8 bases from J; junction bases left unmatched: 9. This CDR3 region has 14 residues. The CDR3 here is CASSILTGGKGYTF. The CDR3 DNA is TGTGCCAGCAGTATCCTGACAGGGGGGAAGGGCTACACCTTC.

The rearrangement joins TRBV13 to TRBJ2-7; D is uncertain. The CDR3 is 14 amino acids. V was trimmed by 1 base and J by 6 bases, leaving 13 bases between them. Germline CDR1 is PRHDT and CDR2 is FYEKMQ (reference sequence). This CDR3 is CASSLEGPMREQYF. For the CDR3, the DNA is TGTGCCAGCAGCTTAGAAGGCCCAATGCGCGAGCAGTACTTC. The full variable domain, its missing parts supplied by reference TRBV13 and TRBJ2-7, is AAGVIQSPRHLIKEKRETATLKCYPIPRHDTVYWYQQGPGQDPQFLISFYEKMQSDKGSIPDRFSAQQFSDYHSELNMSSLELGDSALYFCASSLEGPMREQYFGPGTRLTVT.

The chain links TRBV5-6 to TRBJ2-3; D uncertain. CDR1 and CDR2 from the germline V gene are SGHDT and YYEEEE. The V gene lost 4 bases and the J gene lost 9 bases, with 9 bases spanning the gap. CDR3 length: 11 amino acids. CDR3 nucleotide sequence: TGTGCCAGCAGCCAGTTAGACACGCAGTATTTT. Translated: CASSQLDTQYF.

The rearrangement joins TRBV7-8 to TRBJ2-7; 11 nucleotides line up with TRBD2. The germline gives CDR1 SGHVS, CDR2 FQNEAQ. The CDR3 has 12 amino acids. Germline trimming cut 10 bases from V and 3 bases from J; bases unmatched to any gene: 2. CDR3 sequence reads: CATGTSGYEQYF. The CDR3 DNA reads as TGTGCCACCGGGACTAGCGGCTACGAGCAGTACTTC.

The chain employs TRBV28 and TRBJ2-7; 13 nucleotides match TRBD2. CDR1 is MDHEN and CDR2 is SYDVKM in the germline V gene. V was clipped by 5 bases and J by 7 bases; unmatched bases: 14. CDR3 length equals 17 residues. Written as DNA, the CDR3 is TGTGCCAGCAGTCCGAATCTGGGGACTAGCGGGAATTTTGAGCAGTACTTC. Its translation is CASSPNLGTSGNFEQYF.

The chain recombines TRBV30 with TRBJ2-7; 7 bases line up with TRBD2. CDR1 and CDR2 (germline): GTSNPN, SVGIG (reference sequence). Trimming took 5 bases from V and 1 from J; bases not matched to a gene: 8. This CDR3 is 14 amino acids long. The CDR3 sequence is CAWAGGAGSYEQYF. In nucleotides, the CDR3 is TGTGCCTGGGCTGGCGGAGCGGGGTCCTACGAGCAGTACTTC.

V is TRBV2 and J is TRBJ2-3; possible D gene TRBD2, 5 bases. Per the germline V gene, CDR1 is SNHLY and CDR2 is FYNNEI. The V gene lost 5 bases and the J gene lost 4 bases, with 16 bases spanning the gap. CDR3 size: 15 residues. CDR3: CASSRAEPGADTQYF. The CDR3 DNA sequence: TGTGCCAGCAGTAGAGCAGAACCCGGGGCAGATACGCAGTATTTT.

On this clone: The sample contains more than one DNA sequence encoding this CDR3. The V and J genes are TRBV2 and TRBJ2-1, with D perhaps matching TRBD2 (5 bases). The CDR3 runs to 15 residues. The germline V gene has CDR1 SNHLY and CDR2 FYNNEI. V lost 4 bases and J lost 8, with 18 bases in between. Here the CDR3 reads CASSVSRDSDDEQFF. CDR3 DNA: TGTGCCAGCAGTGTCAGTCGGGATAGTGATGATGAGCAGTTCTTC.

This rearrangement joins TRBV6-1 to TRBJ1-5, with D perhaps TRBD1 (6 bases). CDR3 length: 15 amino acids. Trimming stripped 3 bases from V and 7 bases from J, with 16 bases between. Germline-derived CDR1 and CDR2 are MNHNS and SASEGT. The CDR3 nucleotides are TGTGCCAGCAGTGACAAGATAACAGGGTTCCAGCCCCAGCATTTT. It specifies CASSDKITGFQPQHF.

V gene TRBV11-3 combines with J gene TRBJ2-3; TRBD2 aligns across 10 bases. J gave up 2 bases and V 4 bases, and 3 bases lay outside the gene matches. The CDR3 consists of 15 residues. Germline CDR1 is SGHNT and CDR2 is YENEEA. As DNA, the CDR3 is TGTGCCAGCAGCTCCGGGACTAGCGTCACAGATACGCAGTATTTT. This sequence encodes CASSSGTSVTDTQYF.

The chain couples TRBV5-6 to TRBJ2-3, with 10 bases identical to TRBD1. This CDR3 region has 15 residues. Germline V gene data show CDR1 as SGHDT and CDR2 as YYEEEE. V lost 4 bases to trimming and J lost 5 bases; unmatched junction nucleotides: 7. The CDR3 bases are TGTGCCAGCAGCCCGCTGACAGGGGGCGTAGATACGCAGTATTTT. This gives the protein CASSPLTGGVDTQYF.

The chain is built from TRBV7-8 and TRBJ2-5, with TRBD2 identical over 8 bases. Germline CDR1 and CDR2: SGHVS and FQNEAQ. Losses at the gene ends were 1 base for V and 2 bases for J; bases not matched to a gene: 6. CDR3 length: 16 residues. Here the CDR3 reads CASSLVGGAVQETQYF. In DNA, the CDR3 is TGTGCCAGCAGCTTAGTCGGGGGGGCGGTTCAAGAGACCCAGTACTTC.

The chain links TRBV30 to TRBJ1-3; D gene uncertain. This CDR3 region has 11 residues. Germline CDR1 is GTSNPN and CDR2 is SVGIG (reference sequence). Between the trimmed V and J ends, which lost 3 bases and 8 bases, there was a span of 8 bases. The CDR3 region has the DNA TGTGCCTGGAGGGGTACGCACACCATATATTTT. Its translation is CAWRGTHTIYF.

V is TRBV7-8 and J is TRBJ2-6; 10 bases are shared with TRBD2. With V trimmed by 5 bases and J by 3 bases, 4 bases remained unmatched. This CDR3 has 16 residues. Germline loops: CDR1 SGHVS, CDR2 FQNEAQ. CDR3 loop: CASSPSGRYGANVLTF. CDR3 nucleotide sequence: TGTGCCAGCAGCCCTAGCGGGAGATATGGGGCCAACGTCCTGACTTTC.

V gene TRBV19 combines with J gene TRBJ2-5; possible D gene TRBD1, 5 bases. The CDR3 consists of 12 residues. Germline loops: CDR1 LNHDA, CDR2 SQIVND (reference sequence). Trimming took off 11 bases at V and 5 bases at J, with 15 bases between the two ends. The CDR3: CASAFAGETQYF. In DNA, the CDR3 is TGTGCCTCGGCATTCGCAGGGGAGACCCAGTACTTC.

The chain couples TRBV5-6 to TRBJ2-7, with 9 positions matching TRBD1. This CDR3 comprises 15 residues. The V gene end was trimmed by 4 bases and the J gene end by 4 bases; junction bases not matched to a gene: 9. Germline V gene data show CDR1 as SGHDT and CDR2 as YYEEEE. Here the CDR3 DNA reads TGTGCCAGCAGCCAGGTGACAGGGGGTTGGTACGAGCAGTACTTC. Translated: CASSQVTGGWYEQYF.